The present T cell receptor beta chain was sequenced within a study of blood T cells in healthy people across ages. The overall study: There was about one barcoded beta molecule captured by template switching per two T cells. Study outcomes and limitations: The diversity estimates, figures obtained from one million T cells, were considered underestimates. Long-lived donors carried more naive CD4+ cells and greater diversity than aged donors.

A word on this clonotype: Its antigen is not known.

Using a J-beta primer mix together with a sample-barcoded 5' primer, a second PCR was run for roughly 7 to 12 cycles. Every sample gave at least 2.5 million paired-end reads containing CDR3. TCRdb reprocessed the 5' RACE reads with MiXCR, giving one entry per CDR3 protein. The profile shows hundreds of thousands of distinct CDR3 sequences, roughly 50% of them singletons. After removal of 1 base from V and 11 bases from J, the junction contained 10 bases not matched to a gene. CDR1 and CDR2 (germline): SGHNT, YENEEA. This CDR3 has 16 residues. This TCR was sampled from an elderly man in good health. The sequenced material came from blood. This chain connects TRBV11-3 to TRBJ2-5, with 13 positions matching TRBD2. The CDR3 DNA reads TGTGCCAGCAGCTTAGGGGGACTAGCGGGACGCAATGAGCAGTACTTC. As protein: CASSLGGLAGRNEQYF.